This TCR delta chain derives from a study of gamma-delta chains in newborns, infants, children. Overall study: Polyclonal expansion of innate γδ T cells after birth follows microbial exposure.

TCRdb called clones from the reads again using CATT. The repertoire holds about 2,600 delta-chain clones, with 0.9% to 1.2% as singletons. This clone was seen at least ten times. With only one base between it and a far larger clone, this is likely a read error. CDR3 size: 15 residues. Germline CDR1 reads GEAIGNYY; CDR2 reads EKD. The source of this sequence is a child who was a newborn, infant or young child, either healthy, febrile or measles-vaccinated (not recorded which). The sample consisted of blood. The rearrangement links TRDV2 to TRDJ2; TRDD3 matches at 11 bases. The CDR3 loop is CACDPLGDITAQPFF. CDR3 nucleotides: TGTGCCTGTGACCCACTGGGGGATATTACAGCACAACCCTTCTTT.